This is a list of T cell receptor beta chains from one sample in a study of blood T cell repertoires in COVID-19. Assay used: immunoSEQ multiplex PCR; TCRdb lists only in-frame clones, some missing. Altogether tens of thousands of clones are present, roughly 86% being singletons, with the ten largest covering roughly 4%. Sequencing input: peripheral blood. These TCRs come from a man aged 50 to 60 with active COVID-19. The CDR3 runs from the conserved cysteine through the conserved F or W. Fields, in order: J gene, D gene, V gene, clone size, CDR3 protein. The D gene is left open where the match is weak. Size tells how often a clone was seen (once, few, many) or the class of an expanded clone, and some rows leave it out.

TRBJ2-4,.,TRBV12-5,.,CASGLAGRGFIQYF
TRBJ1-1,.,TRBV2,.,CASFPDSNLNTEAFF
TRBJ1-2,.,TRBV7-2,.,CASSTDRYYGYTF
TRBJ1-6,.,TRBV5-6,.,CASSPGQPNSPLHF
TRBJ1-2,TRBD1,TRBV5-4,.,CASSPDRVSGYTF
TRBJ1-1,TRBD1,TRBV7-9,.,CASSPRGGQGGRAFF
TRBJ2-5,TRBD2,TRBV6-5,.,CASSRGLAGQETQYF
TRBJ1-1,.,TRBV10-3,.,CATGDSKNTEAFF
TRBJ2-3,.,TRBV18,.,CASSPGGRSTDTQYF
TRBJ2-7,.,TRBV7-2,.,CASSTDPRGEQYF
TRBJ2-5,.,TRBV11-3,.,CASSPGMGAQETQYF
TRBJ1-2,TRBD1,TRBV9,.,CASSVGQGTYGYTF
TRBJ2-7,.,TRBV20-1,.,CSARSGHEQYF
TRBJ2-1,.,TRBV14,.,CASSQDRGIEQFF
TRBJ1-4,.,TRBV19,.,CAASPRGDWGEKLFF
TRBJ2-3,.,TRBV30,.,CAWSSGLSPKDTQYF
TRBJ2-3,.,TRBV5-1,once,CASSLDRTDTQYF
TRBJ1-2,TRBD1,TRBV7-9,.,CASSFPNRGFYGYTF
TRBJ2-2,TRBD1,TRBV5-1,.,CASSLQGGAGELFF
TRBJ2-7,TRBD1,TRBV5-6,few,CASSWGQWEREQYF
TRBJ1-4,TRBD1,TRBV28,once,CASSRDSTNEKLFF
TRBJ2-5,TRBD1,TRBV19,.,CASSSDRRPQETQYF
TRBJ1-6,.,TRBV10-3,.,CAISESGGRGSPLHF
TRBJ2-4,TRBD1,TRBV5-1,.,CASSLGPQGTQNIQYF
TRBJ2-7,TRBD1,TRBV7-6,.,CASSLAMTGTAYEQYF
TRBJ1-2,TRBD1,TRBV3-1/TRBV3-2,.,CASSQERGHNYGYTF
TRBJ2-7,TRBD1,TRBV18,.,CASSPGQGVYEQYF
TRBJ1-2,.,TRBV12-3/TRBV12-4,.,CASSLGQLYGYTF
TRBJ2-7,TRBD2,TRBV27,.,CASSLAGGPYEQYF
TRBJ2-1,TRBD1,TRBV7-2,few,CASSLVQGAYEQFF
TRBJ2-7,.,TRBV30,.,CAWSRQGDEQYF
TRBJ2-5,.,TRBV6-2/TRBV6-3,.,CASSYSRWETQYF
TRBJ2-7,.,TRBV27,.,CASSSSARLSYRDYEQYF
TRBJ2-1,TRBD1,TRBV27,.,CASNQGQGSYNEQFF
TRBJ1-1,.,TRBV29-1,.,CSVAGTQNTEAFF
TRBJ1-1,TRBD1,TRBV25-1,.,CASRETGMNTEAFF
TRBJ1-1,TRBD1,TRBV7-2,.,CANGRDRNTEAFF
TRBJ1-2,.,TRBV11-2,.,CASSRGTEYGYTF
TRBJ1-5,.,TRBV6-6,.,CASSPQGGNQPQHF
TRBJ1-6,.,TRBV7-9,.,CASSIDSYNSPLHF
TRBJ2-1,.,TRBV5-5,.,CASSLDSLYYNEQFF
TRBJ1-1,TRBD1,TRBV10-3,.,CAIKQGLLNTEAFF
TRBJ2-1,TRBD1,TRBV11-1,.,CASMGQGAYNEQFF
TRBJ1-6,.,TRBV6-2/TRBV6-3,.,CASSYSLSPLHF
TRBJ1-1,.,TRBV18,once,CASSGGRNTEAFF
TRBJ1-1,.,TRBV9,.,CASSALVAIEAFF
TRBJ1-5,.,TRBV19,.,CASSISWGGNQPQHF
TRBJ2-2,TRBD2,TRBV5-8,.,CASSFLAGVYTGELFF
TRBJ1-2,.,TRBV18,.,CASSQQSNYGYTF
TRBJ1-1,TRBD1,TRBV27,.,CASSFRGAAEAFF
TRBJ2-1,TRBD1,TRBV24-1,.,CATREATGGSGNEQFF
TRBJ1-6,.,TRBV7-3,.,CASSRWEDSPLHF
TRBJ2-1,.,TRBV6-1,.,CASSDRVIDEQFF
TRBJ2-1,.,TRBV19,.,CASTPGGQGYNEQFF
TRBJ1-1,.,TRBV27,.,CASGRGFGNTEAFF
TRBJ1-5,TRBD1,TRBV4-1,few,CASSQVPSQGLHQPQHF
TRBJ2-4,.,TRBV19,.,CASSQPGENIQYF
TRBJ2-5,TRBD2,TRBV5-4,once,CASSATGLAVQETQYF
TRBJ1-5,.,TRBV11-2,.,CASSLGAGMNQPQHF
TRBJ2-7,.,TRBV5-6,.,CASSFPGLGGSYEQYF